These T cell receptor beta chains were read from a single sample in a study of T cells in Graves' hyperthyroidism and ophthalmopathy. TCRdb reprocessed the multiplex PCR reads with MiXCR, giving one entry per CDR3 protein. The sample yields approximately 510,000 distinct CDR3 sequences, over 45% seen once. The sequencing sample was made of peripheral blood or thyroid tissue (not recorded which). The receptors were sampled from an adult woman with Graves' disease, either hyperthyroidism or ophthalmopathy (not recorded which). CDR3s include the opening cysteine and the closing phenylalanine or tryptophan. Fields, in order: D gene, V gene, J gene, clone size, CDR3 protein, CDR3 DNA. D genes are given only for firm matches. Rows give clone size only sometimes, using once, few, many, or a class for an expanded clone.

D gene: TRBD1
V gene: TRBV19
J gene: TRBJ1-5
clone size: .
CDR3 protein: CASSLGQGSSNQPQHF
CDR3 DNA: TGTGCCAGTAGTCTAGGACAGGGTTCGAGCAATCAGCCCCAGCATTTT

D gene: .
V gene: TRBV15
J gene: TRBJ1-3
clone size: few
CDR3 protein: CATSREGGNTIYF
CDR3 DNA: TGTGCCACCAGCAGAGAAGGTGGAAACACCATATATTTT

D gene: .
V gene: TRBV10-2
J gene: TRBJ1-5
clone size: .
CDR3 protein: CASKQGGMVVNQPQHF
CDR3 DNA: TGCGCCAGCAAACAGGGCGGGATGGTTGTTAATCAGCCCCAGCATTTT

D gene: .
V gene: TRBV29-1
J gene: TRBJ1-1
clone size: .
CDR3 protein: CSARGGVNTEAFF
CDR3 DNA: TGCAGCGCCCGAGGGGGGGTTAACACTGAAGCTTTCTTT

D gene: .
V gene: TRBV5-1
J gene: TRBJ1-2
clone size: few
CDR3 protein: CASSLGQSYYGYTF
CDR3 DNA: TGCGCCAGCAGCTTGGGACAGAGCTACTATGGCTACACCTTC

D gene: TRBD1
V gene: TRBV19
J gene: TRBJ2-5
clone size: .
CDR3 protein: CASRWDRQETQYF
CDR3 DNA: TGTGCCAGTAGATGGGACAGACAAGAGACCCAGTACTTC

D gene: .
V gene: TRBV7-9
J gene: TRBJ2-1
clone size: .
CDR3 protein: CASIAGQPAKEQFF
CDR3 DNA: TGTGCCAGCATCGCGGGACAACCCGCCAAGGAGCAGTTCTTC

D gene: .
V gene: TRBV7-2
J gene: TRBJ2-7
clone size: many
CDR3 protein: CASSSTTGDYEQYF
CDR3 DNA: TGTGCCAGCAGCTCAACAACCGGAGATTACGAGCAGTACTTC

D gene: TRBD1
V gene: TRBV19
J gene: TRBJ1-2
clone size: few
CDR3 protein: CASNEDRGSYGYTF
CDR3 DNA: TGTGCCAGTAACGAGGACAGGGGAAGCTATGGCTACACCTTC

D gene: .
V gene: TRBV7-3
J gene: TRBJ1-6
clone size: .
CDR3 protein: CASSSGPRNSPLHF
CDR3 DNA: TGTGCCAGCAGCTCAGGACCGAGAAATTCACCCCTCCACTTT

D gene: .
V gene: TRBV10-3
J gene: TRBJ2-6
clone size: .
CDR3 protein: CAIRDVNSGANVLTF
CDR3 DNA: TGTGCCATCAGGGATGTTAACTCTGGGGCCAACGTCCTGACTTTC

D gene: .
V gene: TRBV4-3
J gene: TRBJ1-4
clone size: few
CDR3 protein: CASSQGVPHGEKLFF
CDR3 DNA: TGCGCCAGCAGCCAAGGAGTACCTCATGGTGAAAAACTGTTTTTT

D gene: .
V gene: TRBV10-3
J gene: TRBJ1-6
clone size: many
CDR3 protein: CATLGERNSPLHF
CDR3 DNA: TGTGCCACGCTGGGGGAGCGGAATTCACCCCTCCACTTT

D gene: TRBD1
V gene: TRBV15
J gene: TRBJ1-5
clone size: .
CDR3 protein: CATSKLGQGNQPQHF
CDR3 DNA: TGTGCCACCAGCAAACTGGGACAGGGGAATCAGCCCCAGCATTTT

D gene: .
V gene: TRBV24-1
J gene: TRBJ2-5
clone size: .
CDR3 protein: CAAPRTPETQYF
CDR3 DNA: TGTGCCGCCCCACGAACCCCAGAGACCCAGTACTTC

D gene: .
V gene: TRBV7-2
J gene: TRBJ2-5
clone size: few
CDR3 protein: CASKPPGETQYF
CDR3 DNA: TGTGCCAGCAAGCCCCCCGGAGAGACCCAGTACTTC

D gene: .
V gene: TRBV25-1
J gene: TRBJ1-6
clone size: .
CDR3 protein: CASTAGVNSPLHF
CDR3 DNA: TGTGCCAGCACTGCAGGGGTAAATTCACCCCTCCACTTT

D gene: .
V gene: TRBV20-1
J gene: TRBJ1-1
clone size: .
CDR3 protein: CSARDVRGNTEAFF
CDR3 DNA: TGCAGTGCTAGAGATGTCAGGGGGAACACTGAAGCTTTCTTT

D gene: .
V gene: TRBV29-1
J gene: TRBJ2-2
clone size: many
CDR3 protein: CSVGAGELFF
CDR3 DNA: TGCAGCGTTGGCGCCGGGGAGCTGTTTTTT

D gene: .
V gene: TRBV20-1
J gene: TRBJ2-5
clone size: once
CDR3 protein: CSARVGLGTQYF
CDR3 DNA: TGCAGTGCTAGAGTGGGGCTGGGGACCCAGTACTTC

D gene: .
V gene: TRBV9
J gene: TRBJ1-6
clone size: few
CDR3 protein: CASSVAGRNSPLHF
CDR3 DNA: TGTGCCAGCAGCGTAGCTGGCCGCAATTCACCCCTCCACTTT

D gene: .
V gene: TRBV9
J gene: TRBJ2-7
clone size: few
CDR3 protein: CASSAGTVTYEQYF
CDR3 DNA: TGTGCCAGCAGCGCCGGGACGGTGACCTACGAGCAGTACTTC

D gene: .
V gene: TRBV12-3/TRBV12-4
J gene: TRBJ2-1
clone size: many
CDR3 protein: CASIRDIYNEQFF
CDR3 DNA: TGTGCCAGCATACGGGACATATACAATGAGCAGTTCTTC

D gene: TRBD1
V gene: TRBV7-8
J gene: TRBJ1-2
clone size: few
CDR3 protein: CASSPYRDSRNYGYTF
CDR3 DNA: TGTGCCAGCAGCCCTTACCGGGACAGCCGTAACTATGGCTACACCTTC

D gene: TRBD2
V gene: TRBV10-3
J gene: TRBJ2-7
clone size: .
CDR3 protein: CAISASGTSGSADYEQYF
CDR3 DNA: TGTGCCATCAGTGCTAGCGGGACTAGCGGGAGCGCGGACTACGAGCAGTACTTC

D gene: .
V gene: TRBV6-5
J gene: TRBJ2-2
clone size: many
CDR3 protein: CATTRGPNTGELFF
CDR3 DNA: TGTGCCACCACCCGGGGGCCGAACACCGGGGAGCTGTTTTTT

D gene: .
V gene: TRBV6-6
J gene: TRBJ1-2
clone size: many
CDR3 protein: CASITAGGGYGYTF
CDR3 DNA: TGTGCCAGCATCACGGCGGGGGGAGGCTATGGCTACACCTTC

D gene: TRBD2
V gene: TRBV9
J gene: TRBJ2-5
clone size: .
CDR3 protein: CASSVVSGAGETQYF
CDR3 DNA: TGTGCCAGCAGCGTAGTGAGCGGGGCTGGGGAGACCCAGTACTTC

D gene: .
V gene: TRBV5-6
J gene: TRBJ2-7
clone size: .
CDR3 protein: CASSLGGPTGRFYERYF
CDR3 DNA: TGTGCCAGCAGCTTGGGGGGACCGACAGGTCGCTTCTACGAGCGGTACTTC

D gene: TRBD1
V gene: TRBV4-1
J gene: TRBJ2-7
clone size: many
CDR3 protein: CASSQDTGRGTAYEQYF
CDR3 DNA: TGCGCCAGCAGCCAAGATACCGGGCGAGGGACAGCCTACGAGCAGTACTTC

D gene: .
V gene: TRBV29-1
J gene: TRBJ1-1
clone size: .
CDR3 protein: CSVEDRVNTEAFF
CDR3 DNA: TGCAGCGTTGAAGATCGTGTAAACACTGAAGCTTTCTTT

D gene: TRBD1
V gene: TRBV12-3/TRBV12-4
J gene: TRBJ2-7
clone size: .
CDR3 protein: CASSQRTGKSYEQYF
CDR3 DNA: TGTGCCAGCAGTCAACGGACAGGAAAATCCTACGAGCAGTACTTC

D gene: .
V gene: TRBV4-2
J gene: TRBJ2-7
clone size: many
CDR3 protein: CASSQEGVTYEQYF
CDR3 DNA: TGTGCCAGCAGCCAAGAGGGGGTAACCTACGAGCAGTACTTC

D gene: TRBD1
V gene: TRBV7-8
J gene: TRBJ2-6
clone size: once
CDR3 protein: CASSLGPLGQGRSSGANVLTF
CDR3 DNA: TGTGCCAGCAGCTTAGGTCCATTGGGACAGGGGCGTTCGTCGGGGGCCAACGTCCTGACTTTC

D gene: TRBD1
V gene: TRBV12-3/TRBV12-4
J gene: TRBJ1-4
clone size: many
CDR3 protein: CASSRQGEKLFF
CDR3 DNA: TGTGCCAGCAGCCGACAGGGGGAAAAACTGTTTTTT

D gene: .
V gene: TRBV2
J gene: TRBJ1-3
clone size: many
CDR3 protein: CASKVNSGNTIYF
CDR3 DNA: TGTGCCAGCAAAGTGAACTCTGGAAACACCATATATTTT

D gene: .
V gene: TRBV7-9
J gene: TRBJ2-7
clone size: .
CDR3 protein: CASSQETNEQYF
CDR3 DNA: TGTGCCAGCAGCCAAGAAACCAACGAGCAGTACTTC

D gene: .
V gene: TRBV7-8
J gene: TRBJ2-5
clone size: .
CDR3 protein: CASRYRDTSKGETQYF
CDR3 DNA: TGTGCCAGCCGCTACCGGGACACCTCAAAAGGGGAGACCCAGTACTTC

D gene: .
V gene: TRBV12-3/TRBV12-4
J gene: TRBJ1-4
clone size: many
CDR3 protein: CASTIGGAAGVKLFF
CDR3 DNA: TGTGCCAGCACCATTGGGGGGGCCGCAGGGGTAAAACTGTTTTTT

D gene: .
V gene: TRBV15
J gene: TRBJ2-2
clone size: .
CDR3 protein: CATSRGFGGIGELFF
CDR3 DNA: TGTGCCACCAGCAGGGGGTTCGGGGGCATCGGGGAGCTGTTTTTT

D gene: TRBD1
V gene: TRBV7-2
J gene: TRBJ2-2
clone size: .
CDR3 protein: CASSRRGLSAGELFF
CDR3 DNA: TGTGCCAGCAGCCGCAGGGGGTTATCGGCCGGGGAGCTGTTTTTT

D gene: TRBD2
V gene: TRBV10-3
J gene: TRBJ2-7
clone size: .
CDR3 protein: CAISETFLREGSEQYF
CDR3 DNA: TGTGCCATCAGTGAGACCTTCTTGCGGGAGGGTTCCGAGCAGTACTTC

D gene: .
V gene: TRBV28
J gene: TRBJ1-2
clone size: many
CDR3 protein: CASSSRLGYTF
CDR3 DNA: TGTGCCAGCAGTTCAAGGTTAGGCTACACCTTC

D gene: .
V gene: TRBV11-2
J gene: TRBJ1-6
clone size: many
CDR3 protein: CASSLDGPRNSPLHF
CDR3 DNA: TGTGCCAGCAGCTTAGACGGTCCGAGGAATTCACCCCTCCACTTT

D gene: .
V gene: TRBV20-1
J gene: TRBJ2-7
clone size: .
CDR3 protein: CSARARRRGNAYEQYF
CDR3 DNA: TGCAGTGCTAGAGCAAGACGTCGGGGGAATGCCTACGAGCAGTACTTC

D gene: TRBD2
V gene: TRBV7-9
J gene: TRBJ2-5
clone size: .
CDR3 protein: CASSSNIPLAGRSQETQYF
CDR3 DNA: TGTGCCAGCAGCTCCAACATACCTCTAGCGGGACGGAGCCAAGAGACCCAGTACTTC

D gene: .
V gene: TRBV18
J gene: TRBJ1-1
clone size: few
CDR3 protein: CASSPAANTEAFF
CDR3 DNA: TGTGCCAGCTCACCGGCGGCGAACACTGAAGCTTTCTTT

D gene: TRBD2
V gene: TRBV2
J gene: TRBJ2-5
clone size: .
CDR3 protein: CASSELLAGDSETQYF
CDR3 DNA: TGTGCCAGCAGTGAGTTACTAGCGGGAGACTCAGAGACCCAGTACTTC

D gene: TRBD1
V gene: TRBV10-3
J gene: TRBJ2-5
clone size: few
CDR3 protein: CAIRGGQGGGQETQYF
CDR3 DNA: TGTGCCATCAGGGGAGGACAGGGAGGAGGACAAGAGACCCAGTACTTC

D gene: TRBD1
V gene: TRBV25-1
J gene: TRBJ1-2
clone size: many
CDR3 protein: CASSVWGQDYGYTF
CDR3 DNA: TGTGCCAGCAGTGTATGGGGACAGGACTATGGCTACACCTTC

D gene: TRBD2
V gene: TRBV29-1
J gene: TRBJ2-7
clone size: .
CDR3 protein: CSSYRGLAASYEQYF
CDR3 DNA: TGCAGCAGTTACCGGGGACTAGCGGCCTCCTACGAGCAGTACTTC

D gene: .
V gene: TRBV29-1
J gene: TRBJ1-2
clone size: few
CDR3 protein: CSVDPGAGYGYTF
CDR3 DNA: TGCAGCGTTGATCCAGGGGCCGGCTATGGCTACACCTTC